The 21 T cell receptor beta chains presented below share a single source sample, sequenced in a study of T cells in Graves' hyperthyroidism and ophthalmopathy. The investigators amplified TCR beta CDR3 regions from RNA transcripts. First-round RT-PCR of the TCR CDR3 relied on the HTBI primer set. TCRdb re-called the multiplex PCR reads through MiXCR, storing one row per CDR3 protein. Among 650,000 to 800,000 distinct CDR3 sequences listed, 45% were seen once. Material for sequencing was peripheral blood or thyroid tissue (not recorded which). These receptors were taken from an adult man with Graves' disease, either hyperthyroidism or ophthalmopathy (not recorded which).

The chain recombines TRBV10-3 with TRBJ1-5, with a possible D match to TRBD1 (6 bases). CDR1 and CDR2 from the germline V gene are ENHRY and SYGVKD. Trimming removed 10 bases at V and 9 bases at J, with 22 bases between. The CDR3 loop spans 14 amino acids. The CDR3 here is CATGTPTGWTPQHF. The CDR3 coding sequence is TGTGCCACCGGTACCCCGACAGGCTGGACGCCCCAGCATTTT.

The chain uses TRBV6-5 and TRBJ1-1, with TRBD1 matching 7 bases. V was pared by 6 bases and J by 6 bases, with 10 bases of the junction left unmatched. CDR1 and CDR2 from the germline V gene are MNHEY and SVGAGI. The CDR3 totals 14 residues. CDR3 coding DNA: TGTGCCAGCAGCAAAGACAGGGTGCTTGCTGAAGCTTTCTTT. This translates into CASSKDRVLAEAFF.

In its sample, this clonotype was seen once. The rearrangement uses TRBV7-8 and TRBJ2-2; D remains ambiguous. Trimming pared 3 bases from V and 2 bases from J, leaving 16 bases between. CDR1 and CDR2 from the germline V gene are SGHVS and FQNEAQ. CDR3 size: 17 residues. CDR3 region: CASSFTTRVRNTGELFF. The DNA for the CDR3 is TGTGCCAGCAGCTTTACGACCCGCGTTCGCAACACCGGGGAGCTGTTTTTT.

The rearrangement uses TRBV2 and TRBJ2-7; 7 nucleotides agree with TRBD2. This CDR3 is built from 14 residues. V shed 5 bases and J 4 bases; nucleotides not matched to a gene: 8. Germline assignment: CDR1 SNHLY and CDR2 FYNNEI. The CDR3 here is CASSPDGLVYEQYF. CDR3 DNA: TGTGCCAGCAGTCCGGACGGACTAGTTTACGAGCAGTACTTC.

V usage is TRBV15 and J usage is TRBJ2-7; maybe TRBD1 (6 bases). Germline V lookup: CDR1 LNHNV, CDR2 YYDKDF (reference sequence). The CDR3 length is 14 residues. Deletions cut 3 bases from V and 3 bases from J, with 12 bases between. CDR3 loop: CATSRNRDGYEQYF. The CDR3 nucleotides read TGTGCCACCAGCAGGAACAGGGACGGCTACGAGCAGTACTTC.

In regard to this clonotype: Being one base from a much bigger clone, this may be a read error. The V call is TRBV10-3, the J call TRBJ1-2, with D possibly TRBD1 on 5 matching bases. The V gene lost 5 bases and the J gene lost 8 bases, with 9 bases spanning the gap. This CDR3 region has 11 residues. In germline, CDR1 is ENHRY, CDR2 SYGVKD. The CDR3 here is CAISLGVGYTF. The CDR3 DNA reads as TGTGCCATCAGTTTGGGGGTAGGCTACACCTTC.

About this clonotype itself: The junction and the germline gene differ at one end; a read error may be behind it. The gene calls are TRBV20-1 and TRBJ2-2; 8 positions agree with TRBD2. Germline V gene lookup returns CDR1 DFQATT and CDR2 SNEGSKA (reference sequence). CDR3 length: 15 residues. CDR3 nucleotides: TGCAGTGCTCTAACGGGGGGGCCGGGCACCGGGGAGCTGTCTTTT. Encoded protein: CSALTGGPGTGELSF.

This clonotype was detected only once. The CDR3 sequence is CAISSLGGYGYTF. The CDR3 DNA is TGTGCCATCAGTTCCTTGGGGGGCTATGGCTACACCTTC. The chain carries TRBV10-3 and TRBJ1-2, with D possibly being TRBD1 (5 bases). Trimming shortened V by 5 bases and J by 4 bases, and 11 bases separated the two germline ends. Germline CDR1 reads ENHRY; CDR2 reads SYGVKD. The CDR3 sequence is 13 residues long.

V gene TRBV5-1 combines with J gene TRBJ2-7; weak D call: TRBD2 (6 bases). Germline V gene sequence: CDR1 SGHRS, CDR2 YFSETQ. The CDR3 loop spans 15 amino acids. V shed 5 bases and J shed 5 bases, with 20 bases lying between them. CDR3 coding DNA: TGCGCCAGCAGTAACCGGGGACTCGAAGGGGACGAGCAGTACTTC. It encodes CASSNRGLEGDEQYF.

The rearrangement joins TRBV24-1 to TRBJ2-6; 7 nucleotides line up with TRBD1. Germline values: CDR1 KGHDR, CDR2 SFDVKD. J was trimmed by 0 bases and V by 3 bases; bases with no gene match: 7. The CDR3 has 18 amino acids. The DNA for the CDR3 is TGTGCCACCAGTGATCCGGGACAGCCTCTCTCTGGGGCCAACGTCCTGACTTTC. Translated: CATSDPGQPLSGANVLTF.

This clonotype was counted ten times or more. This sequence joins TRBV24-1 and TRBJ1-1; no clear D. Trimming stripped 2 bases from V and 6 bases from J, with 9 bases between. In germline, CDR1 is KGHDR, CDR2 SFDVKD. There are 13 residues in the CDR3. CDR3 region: CATSDSQSAEAFF. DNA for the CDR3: TGTGCCACCAGTGATTCTCAGAGCGCTGAAGCTTTCTTT.

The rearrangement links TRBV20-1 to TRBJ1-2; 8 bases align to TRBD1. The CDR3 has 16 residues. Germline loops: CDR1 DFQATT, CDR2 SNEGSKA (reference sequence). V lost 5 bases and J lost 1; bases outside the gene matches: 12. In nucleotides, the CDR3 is TGCAGTGCTGTTACAGGGGGAAAATCCTTTAACTATGGCTACACCTTC. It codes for CSAVTGGKSFNYGYTF.

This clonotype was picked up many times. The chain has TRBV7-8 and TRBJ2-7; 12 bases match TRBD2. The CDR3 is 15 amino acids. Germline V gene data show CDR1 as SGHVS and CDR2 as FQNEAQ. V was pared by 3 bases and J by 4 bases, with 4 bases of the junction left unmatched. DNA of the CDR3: TGTGCCAGCAGCTTTGCTAGCGGGAGGGTGTACGAGCAGTACTTC. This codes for CASSFASGRVYEQYF.

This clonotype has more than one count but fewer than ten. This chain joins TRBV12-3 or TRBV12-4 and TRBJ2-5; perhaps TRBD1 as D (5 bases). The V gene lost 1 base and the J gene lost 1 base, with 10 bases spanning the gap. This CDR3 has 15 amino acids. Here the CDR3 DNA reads TGTGCCAGCAGTTTAGGGGGCAGTCCCCAAGAGACCCAGTACTTC. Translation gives CASSLGGSPQETQYF.

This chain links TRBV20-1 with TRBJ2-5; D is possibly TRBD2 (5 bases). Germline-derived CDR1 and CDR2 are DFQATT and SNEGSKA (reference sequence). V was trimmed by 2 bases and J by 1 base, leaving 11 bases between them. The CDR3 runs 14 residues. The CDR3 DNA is TGCAGTGCTAGAAAGGAGGCCGCCCAAGAGACCCAGTACTTC. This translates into CSARKEAAQETQYF.

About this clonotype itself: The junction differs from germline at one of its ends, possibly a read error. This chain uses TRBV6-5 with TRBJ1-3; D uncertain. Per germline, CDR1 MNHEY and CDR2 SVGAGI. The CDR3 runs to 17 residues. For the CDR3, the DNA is TGTGCCATCAGTTTCTCGCCAACGGGGAGCTCTGGAAACACCATATATTTT. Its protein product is CAISFSPTGSSGNTIYF.

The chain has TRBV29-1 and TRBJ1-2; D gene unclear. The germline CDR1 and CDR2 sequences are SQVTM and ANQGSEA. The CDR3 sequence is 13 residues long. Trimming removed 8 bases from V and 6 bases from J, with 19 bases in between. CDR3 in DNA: TGCAGCACCGACCGGGAAGGCACTGATGGCTACACCTTC. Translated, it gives CSTDREGTDGYTF.

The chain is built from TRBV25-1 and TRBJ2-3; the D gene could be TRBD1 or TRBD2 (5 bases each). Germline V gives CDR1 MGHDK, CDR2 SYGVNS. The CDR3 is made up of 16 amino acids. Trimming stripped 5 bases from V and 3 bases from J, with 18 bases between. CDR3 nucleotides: TGTGCCAGCAGTTCTGACATCGGGACGGGGACAGATACGCAGTATTTT. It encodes CASSSDIGTGTDTQYF.

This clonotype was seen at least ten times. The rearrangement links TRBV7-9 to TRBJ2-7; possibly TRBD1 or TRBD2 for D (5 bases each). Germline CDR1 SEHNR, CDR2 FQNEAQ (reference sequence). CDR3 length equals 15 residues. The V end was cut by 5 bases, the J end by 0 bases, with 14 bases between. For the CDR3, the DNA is TGTGCCAGCAGCCCATCCTCTGGGGGCTCCTACGAGCAGTACTTC. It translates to CASSPSSGGSYEQYF.

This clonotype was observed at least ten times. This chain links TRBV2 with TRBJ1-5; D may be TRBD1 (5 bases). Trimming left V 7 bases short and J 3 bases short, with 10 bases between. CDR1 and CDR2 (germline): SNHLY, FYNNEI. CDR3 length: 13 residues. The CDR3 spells CASKGRNNQPQHF. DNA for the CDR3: TGTGCCAGCAAGGGACGGAACAATCAGCCCCAGCATTTT.

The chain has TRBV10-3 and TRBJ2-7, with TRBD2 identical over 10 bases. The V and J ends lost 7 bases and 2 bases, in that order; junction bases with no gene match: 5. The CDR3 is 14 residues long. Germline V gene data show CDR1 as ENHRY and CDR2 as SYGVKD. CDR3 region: CAIKGAGGPYEQYF. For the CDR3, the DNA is TGTGCCATCAAGGGAGCGGGAGGGCCCTACGAGCAGTACTTC.